Given below is one T cell receptor (beta chain) in context. Its specificity is unknown. Alongside a J-beta primer mix, a sample-barcoded 5' primer served in a second PCR lasting about 7 to 11 cycles. TCRdb re-derived calls from the 5' RACE reads in MiXCR, one entry per CDR3 protein. The repertoire holds 1.5 million to 2 million distinct CDR3 sequences, with 35% to 50% as singletons. The data originate from a study of blood T cells in healthy people across ages. Study observations and caveats: With naive T cell percentage, TCR beta diversity showed a strong correlation.

V trimming: 9 bases; J trimming: 2 bases; junction bases outside the gene matches: 9. The length of the CDR3 is 14 residues. Looked up from germline, CDR1 is ENHRY and CDR2 is SYGVKD. The clonotype was recovered from a human donor in good health. V usage is TRBV10-3 and J usage is TRBJ1-1; 7 positions agree with TRBD1. Sequencing used blood. The CDR3 loop reads CAINGPGGNTEAFF. CDR3 coding DNA: TGTGCCATTAACGGACCAGGGGGTAACACTGAAGCTTTCTTT.